A single sample is the source of the 10 T cell receptor beta chains below, sequenced in a study of CD8+CD57+ T cells in acquired aplastic anemia. Genomic DNA, the template, was used for profiling of the TCR beta VDJ and CDR3. TCRdb called the reads again in MiXCR, with one record for every CDR3 protein. The sample has over 250,000 distinct CDR3 sequences; roughly 59% are singletons. Patients picked for sequencing had shown CD8+CD57+ cell expansion detected by flow cytometry. The sequencing input was sorted CD4+, CD8+, or CD8+CD57+ T cells (not recorded which) from PBMCs. The source is a human donor with aplastic anemia.

The chain combines TRBV15 with TRBJ1-5; no firm D call. This CDR3 is 14 amino acids long. In germline, CDR1 is LNHNV, CDR2 YYDKDF (reference sequence). Trimming shortened V by 3 bases and J by 6 bases, and 12 bases separated the two germline ends. In nucleotides, the CDR3 is TGTGCCACCAGCAGCTTGACCGGTGGTCAGCCCCAGCATTTT. It is translated as CATSSLTGGQPQHF.

This clonotype came up a few times. The V and J genes are TRBV15 and TRBJ1-6; no clear D. The CDR3 is made up of 17 amino acids. Germline values: CDR1 LNHNV, CDR2 YYDKDF (reference sequence). V lost 0 bases and J lost 5, with 14 bases in between. CDR3 coding DNA: TGTGCCACCAGCAGAGATACCCCCGCTGGCGATAATTCACCCCTCCACTTT. Its protein is CATSRDTPAGDNSPLHF. Variable domain in full (rest from reference TRBV15 and TRBJ1-6): DAMVIQNPRYQVTQFGKPVTLSCSQTLNHNVMYWYQQKSSQAPKLLFHYYDKDFNNEADTPDNFQSRRPNTSFCFLDIRSPGLGDTAMYLCATSRDTPAGDNSPLHFGNGTRLTVT.

This clonotype was observed many times. The genes are TRBV11-3 and TRBJ2-1; TRBD2 matches at 8 bases. V was clipped by 4 bases and J by 2 bases; unmatched bases: 13. Germline V gene sequence: CDR1 SGHNT, CDR2 YENEEA. The CDR3 spans 18 residues. DNA of the CDR3: TGTGCCAGCAGCTCACCAGATTCTAGCGGGTCGACCTACAATGAGCAGTTCTTC. It translates to CASSSPDSSGSTYNEQFF. The full variable domain, rest sourced from reference TRBV11-3 and TRBJ2-1, is EAGVVQSPRYKIIEKKQPVAFWCNPISGHNTLYWYLQNLGQGPELLIRYENEEAVDDSQLPKDRFSAERLKGVDSTLKIQPAELGDSAVYLCASSSPDSSGSTYNEQFFGPGTRLTVL.

Many counts were recorded for this clonotype. The rearrangement uses TRBV5-1 and TRBJ1-1; 7 positions agree with TRBD1. CDR1 SGHRS and CDR2 YFSETQ come from the germline V gene. V trimming: 0 bases; J trimming: 8 bases; junction bases outside the gene matches: 10. The CDR3 is 15 residues long. The CDR3 is CASSLETGGGSEAFF. The CDR3 DNA reads as TGCGCCAGCAGCTTGGAGACAGGAGGGGGCTCCGAAGCTTTCTTT.

This chain links TRBV9 with TRBJ2-5, with 8 bases that match TRBD2. There are 14 residues in the CDR3. Trimming removed 0 bases from V and 5 bases from J; junction bases left unmatched: 3. Germline CDR1 and CDR2: SGDLS and YYNGEE. The CDR3 bases are TGTGCCAGCAGCGTAGGACTAGCGAGGGAGACCCAGTACTTC. Its protein is CASSVGLARETQYF.

This sequence joins TRBV25-1 and TRBJ1-2; the D gene is possibly TRBD1 (5 bases). The germline CDR1 and CDR2 sequences are MGHDK and SYGVNS. The V and J ends lost 5 bases and 7 bases respectively, with 14 bases between them. The CDR3 has 13 amino acids. The CDR3 protein is CASSKVGGGGYTF. CDR3 nucleotide sequence: TGTGCCAGCAGTAAGGTCGGGGGGGGTGGCTACACCTTC.

The J gene is TRBJ2-7, the V gene TRBV7-8; either TRBD1 or TRBD2 may supply D (6 bases each). Between the trimmed V and J ends, which lost 5 bases and 7 bases, there was a span of 15 bases. This CDR3 region has 13 residues. Germline V gene lookup returns CDR1 SGHVS and CDR2 FQNEAQ. The CDR3 sequence: CASSTGGAREQYF. The CDR3 coding sequence is TGTGCCAGCAGCACCGGGGGCGCGCGGGAGCAGTACTTC.

Remarks on this clonotype: This may be a read error, as it is one base from a much larger clone. The V gene is TRBV5-1, the J gene TRBJ2-5, with 10 bases aligning to TRBD2. The germline gives CDR1 SGHRS, CDR2 YFSETQ. The CDR3 runs to 16 residues. Trimming took 4 bases from V and 5 from J; bases not matched to a gene: 11. This chain's CDR3 is CASSRGLARAGETQYF. CDR3 in DNA: TGCGCCAGCAGCCGGGGACTAGCGAGAGCCGGTGAGACCCAGTACTTC.

The gene calls are TRBV12-3 or TRBV12-4 and TRBJ2-5; 8 bases fit TRBD2. The length of the CDR3 is 15 residues. The trim removed 3 bases at V and 3 bases at J, leaving 6 bases unmatched. The CDR3 sequence is CASSFNSGVKETQYF. CDR3 in DNA: TGTGCCAGCAGTTTCAATAGCGGGGTAAAAGAGACCCAGTACTTC.

V usage is TRBV9 and J usage is TRBJ2-1, with unresolved D. Trimming removed 4 bases from V and 0 bases from J, with 11 bases in between. The CDR3 covers 15 residues. Germline CDR1 and CDR2: SGDLS and YYNGEE. CDR3 protein: CASSYAVSSYNEQFF. The CDR3 DNA sequence: TGTGCCAGCAGCTATGCAGTTAGCTCCTACAATGAGCAGTTCTTC.